This T cell receptor (beta chain) originates from a study of control samples from healthy donors and cancer patients. The repertoire was sequenced with immunoSEQ multiplex PCR; TCRdb's copy has only in-frame clones and lacks some. The sample shows over 80,000 clones, 91% of them seen only once. The ends lost 4 bases at V and 6 bases at J; junction bases unmatched: 19. The germline V gene has CDR1 SGHRS and CDR2 YFSETQ. The CDR3 length is 18 residues. The TCR was taken from a young man in good health. The J gene is TRBJ2-1, the V gene TRBV5-1; 7 bases fit TRBD2. Material: blood. CDR3 coding DNA: TGCGCCAGCAGCCTTGTCCCTAGCGGCCGACTTGGTCTCAATGAGCAGTTCTTC. Amino acids: CASSLVPSGRLGLNEQFF.